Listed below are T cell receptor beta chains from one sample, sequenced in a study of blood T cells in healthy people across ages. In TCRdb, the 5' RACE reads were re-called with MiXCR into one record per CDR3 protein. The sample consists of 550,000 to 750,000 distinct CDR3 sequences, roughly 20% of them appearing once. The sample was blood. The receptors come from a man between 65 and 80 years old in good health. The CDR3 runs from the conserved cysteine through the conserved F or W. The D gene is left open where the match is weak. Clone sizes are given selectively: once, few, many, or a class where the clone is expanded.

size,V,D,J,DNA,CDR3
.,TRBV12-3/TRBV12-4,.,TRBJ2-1,TGTGCCAGCAGAAGAGCGGCCACCTACAATGAGCAGTTCTTC,CASRRAATYNEQFF
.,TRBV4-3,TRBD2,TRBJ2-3,TGCGCCAGCAGCCAAGCGGGACTAGCGGGCACAGATACGCAGTATTTT,CASSQAGLAGTDTQYF
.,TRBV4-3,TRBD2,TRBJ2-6,TGCGCCAGCAGCCAAGATCTAGTGGGAGGGGTTGGGGCCAACGTCCTGACTTTC,CASSQDLVGGVGANVLTF
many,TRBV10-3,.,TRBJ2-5,TGTGCCATCAGTGAGTCGACCGGGCCCGGGGCCCAGTACTTC,CAISESTGPGAQYF
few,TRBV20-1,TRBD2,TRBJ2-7,TGCAGTGCTAGAGGCCTAGCGGGAGGGCCGGGGTACGAGCAGTACTTC,CSARGLAGGPGYEQYF
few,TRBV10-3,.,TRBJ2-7,TGTGCCATCAGTGAGGGTGTAGGGTTCTACGAGCAGTACTTC,CAISEGVGFYEQYF
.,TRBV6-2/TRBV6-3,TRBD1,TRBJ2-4,TGTGCCAGCAGTTACTCGGACAGGGTCGAAAACATTCAGTACTTC,CASSYSDRVENIQYF
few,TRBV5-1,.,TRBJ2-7,TGCGCCAGCAGCTTGGTTGGGGCGGCTACCTACGAGCAGTACTTC,CASSLVGAATYEQYF
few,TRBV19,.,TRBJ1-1,TGTGCCAGTAGTATAGTGGACAGCGGCACTGAAGCTTTCTTT,CASSIVDSGTEAFF
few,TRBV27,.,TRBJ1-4,TGTGCCAGCAGTTCGGACAGACCTGCAACTAATGAAAAACTGTTTTTT,CASSSDRPATNEKLFF
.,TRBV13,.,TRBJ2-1,TGTGCCAGCAGCCTCAATTCGGGGGTTGGCTCCTACAATGAGCAGTTCTTC,CASSLNSGVGSYNEQFF
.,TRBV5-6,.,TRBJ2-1,TGTGCCAGCAGCTTCCGTACCTCGTACAATGAGCAGTTCTTC,CASSFRTSYNEQFF
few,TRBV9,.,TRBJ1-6,TGTGCCAGCAGCGTAGACAGTGGGTACTCACCCCTCCACTTT,CASSVDSGYSPLHF
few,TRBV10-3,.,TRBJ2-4,TGTGCCATCAGTGAGTCGAACTATGTTCTCAAAAACATTCAGTACTTC,CAISESNYVLKNIQYF
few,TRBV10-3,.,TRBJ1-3,TGTGCCATCAGGGACAGCTCTGGAAACACCATATATTTT,CAIRDSSGNTIYF
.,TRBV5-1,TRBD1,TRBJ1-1,TGCGCCAGCAGCTTGGACCCAGGGGGCCTTTGGAACACTGAAGCTTTCTTT,CASSLDPGGLWNTEAFF
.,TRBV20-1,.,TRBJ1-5,TGCAGTGCTAGAGTTCAGGGTGTCGGCAATCAGCCCCAGCATTTT,CSARVQGVGNQPQHF
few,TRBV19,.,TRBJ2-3,TGTGCCAGTAGTATAAAGTTTGGGGGGCGAGATACGCAGTATTTT,CASSIKFGGRDTQYF
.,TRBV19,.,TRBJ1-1,TGTGCCAGTACCGTACCGGGAAGGACTGAAGCTTTCTTT,CASTVPGRTEAFF
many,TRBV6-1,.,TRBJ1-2,TGTGCCAGCAACGGCGTCCTCGGGGTCTACACCTTC,CASNGVLGVYTF
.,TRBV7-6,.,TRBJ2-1,TGTGCCAGCAGCTTAGGACGGGGAGATTACAATGAGCAGTTCTTC,CASSLGRGDYNEQFF
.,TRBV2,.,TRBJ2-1,TGTGCCAGCAGTCCCCAGAACAATGAGCAGTTCTTC,CASSPQNNEQFF
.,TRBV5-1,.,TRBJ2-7,TGCGCCAGCAGCTTGGTTAGGGATGGCGAGCAGTACTTC,CASSLVRDGEQYF
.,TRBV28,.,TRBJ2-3,TGTGCCAGCAGTAAAAGACCGAAAGATACGCAGTATTTT,CASSKRPKDTQYF
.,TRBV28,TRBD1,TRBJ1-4,TGTGCCAGCAGTTCCAGGGGGCCAACTAATGAAAAACTGTTTTTT,CASSSRGPTNEKLFF
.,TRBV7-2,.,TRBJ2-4,TGTGCCAGCAGCTTCCGGGGAGTAGCCAAAAACATTCAGTACTTC,CASSFRGVAKNIQYF
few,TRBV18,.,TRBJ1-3,TGTGCCAGCTCACCACCGGCGGCCGTACCTGGAAACACCATATATTTT,CASSPPAAVPGNTIYF
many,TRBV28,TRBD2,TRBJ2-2,TGTGCCAGCAGTTTGTATTATGGGACTAGCGTGAACACCGGGGAGCTGTTTTTT,CASSLYYGTSVNTGELFF
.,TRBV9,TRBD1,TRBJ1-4,TGTGCCAGCAGCGTTGCCGGGACAGATGAAAAACTGTTTTTT,CASSVAGTDEKLFF
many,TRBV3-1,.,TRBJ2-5,TGTGCCAGCAGCCAACCATGGAGGGGAAACGAGAAGACCCAGTACTTC,CASSQPWRGNEKTQYF
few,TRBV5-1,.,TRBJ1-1,TGCGCCAGCAGCTTTCCGAAAGTAGGCACTGAAGCTTTCTTT,CASSFPKVGTEAFF
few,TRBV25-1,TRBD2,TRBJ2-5,TGTGCCAGCAAGCGGACTAGCGGGAACTACAATGAGCAGTCCTTC,CASKRTSGNYNEQSF
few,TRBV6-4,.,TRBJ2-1,TGTGCCAGCAGCCCGGGACTGTGGGATGAGCAGTTCTTC,CASSPGLWDEQFF
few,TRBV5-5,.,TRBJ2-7,TGTGCCAGCAGCGCGGTTCTCCCCTACGAGCAGTACTTC,CASSAVLPYEQYF
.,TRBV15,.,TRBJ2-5,TGTGCCACCAGCAGAGATCCCACCAAAGGGGAGACCCAGTACTTC,CATSRDPTKGETQYF
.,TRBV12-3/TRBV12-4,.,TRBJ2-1,TGTGCCAGCAGTTTTCAGGGGCGCTCAGGTGAGCAGTTCTTC,CASSFQGRSGEQFF
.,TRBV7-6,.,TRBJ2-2,TGTGCCAGCAGGGCCGGGTCTTTAACTGGGGAGCTGTTTTTT,CASRAGSLTGELFF
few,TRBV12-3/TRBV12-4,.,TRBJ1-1,TGTGCCAGCAGCCCGACCCAGGGCCACACTGAAGCTTTCTTT,CASSPTQGHTEAFF
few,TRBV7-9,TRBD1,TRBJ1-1,TGTGCCAGCAGCCTGCCGACAGGGTCAGCTTTCTTT,CASSLPTGSAFF
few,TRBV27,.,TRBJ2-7,TGTGCCACCGGTCACTTAGCGTCCCTCTACTACGAGCAGTACTTC,CATGHLASLYYEQYF
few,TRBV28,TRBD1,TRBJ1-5,TGTGCCAGCAGTTTGGGACAGGGGGCCGTAAATAGCAATCAGCCCCAGCATTTT,CASSLGQGAVNSNQPQHF
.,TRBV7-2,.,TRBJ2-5,TGTGCCAGCAGCCCCTCTAGGAGGGACCGGGAGACCCAGTACTTC,CASSPSRRDRETQYF